This T cell receptor (beta chain) is drawn from a study of blood T cell repertoires in COVID-19. Assay used: immunoSEQ multiplex PCR; TCRdb lists only in-frame clones, some missing. The repertoire consists of around 280,000 clones, with more than 75% occurring once and the leading ten covering 1% to 1.5%. Germline CDR1 and CDR2: SEHNR and FQNEAQ (reference sequence). The CDR3 totals 15 residues. Losses at the gene ends were 5 bases for V and 7 bases for J; bases not matched to a gene: 8. The chain joins TRBV7-9 to TRBJ2-1; 10 bases agree with TRBD2. This sequence originates from a man between 65 and 85 years old with acute or convalescent COVID-19. What was sequenced was peripheral blood. CDR3 protein: CASSGPGLARNEQFF. CDR3 bases: TGTGCCAGCAGCGGTCCGGGACTAGCGAGGAATGAGCAGTTCTTC.